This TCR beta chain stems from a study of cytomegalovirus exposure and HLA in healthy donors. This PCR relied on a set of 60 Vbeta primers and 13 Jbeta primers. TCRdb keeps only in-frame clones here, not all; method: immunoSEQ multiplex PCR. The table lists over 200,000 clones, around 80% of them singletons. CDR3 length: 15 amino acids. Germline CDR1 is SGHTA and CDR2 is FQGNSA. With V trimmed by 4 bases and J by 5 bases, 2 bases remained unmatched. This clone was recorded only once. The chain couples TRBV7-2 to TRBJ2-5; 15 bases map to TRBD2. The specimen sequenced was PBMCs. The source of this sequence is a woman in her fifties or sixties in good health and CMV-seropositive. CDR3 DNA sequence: TGTGCCAGCAGCTCGGGGACTAGCGGGGGGGAGACCCAGTACTTC. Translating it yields CASSSGTSGGETQYF.